Listed below are T cell receptor beta chains from one sample, sequenced in a study of technical replicates of blood from a few donors. Assay: immunoSEQ multiplex PCR; the TCRdb copy retains only in-frame clones and omits some. The sample holds 58,000 or so clones, approximately 83% seen once. Sequencing was performed on PBMCs. The origin of the receptors is a human donor in good health. Some clones in this sample may be carry-over from other donors' samples. Each CDR3 is given with its conserved first and last residue. The D gene is left open where the match is weak. Not all rows give a size; the values are once, few, many and, for expanded clones, a class.

v_call: TRBV11-2
j_call: TRBJ2-5
d_call: TRBD1
clone_size: .
cdr3_nt: TGTGCCAGCAGCTTAGGTTACGGGACAGGGGGTTCAGAGACCCAGTACTTC
cdr3_aa: CASSLGYGTGGSETQYF

v_call: TRBV6-6
j_call: TRBJ2-2
d_call: .
clone_size: .
cdr3_nt: TGTGCCAGCAGTTATGGGGGGGCTCTGAACACCGGGGAGCTGTTTTTT
cdr3_aa: CASSYGGALNTGELFF

v_call: TRBV30
j_call: TRBJ2-7
d_call: .
clone_size: .
cdr3_nt: TGTGCCTGGAGTGTACCCCCCCAGAGGTACGAGCAGTACTTC
cdr3_aa: CAWSVPPQRYEQYF

v_call: TRBV7-2
j_call: TRBJ1-2
d_call: .
clone_size: .
cdr3_nt: TGTGCCAGCAGCTTCTCAGGGTTCGGCGGCTACACCTTC
cdr3_aa: CASSFSGFGGYTF

v_call: TRBV7-2
j_call: TRBJ2-5
d_call: TRBD2
clone_size: .
cdr3_nt: TGTGCCAGCAGCGTGACTAGCGGGGCTTACCAAGAGACCCAGTACTTC
cdr3_aa: CASSVTSGAYQETQYF

v_call: TRBV12-5
j_call: TRBJ2-1
d_call: TRBD2
clone_size: .
cdr3_nt: TGTGCTAGTGCCCGGACTAGCGGGGGCAACTACAATGAGCAGTTCTTC
cdr3_aa: CASARTSGGNYNEQFF

v_call: TRBV2
j_call: TRBJ2-4
d_call: .
clone_size: .
cdr3_nt: TGTGCCAGCAGTGAAGGGGACAACCTAAACATTCAGTACTTC
cdr3_aa: CASSEGDNLNIQYF

v_call: TRBV4-3
j_call: TRBJ2-7
d_call: .
clone_size: .
cdr3_nt: TGCGCCAGCAGCCAAGAACCAGCGTCCTACGAGCAGTACTTC
cdr3_aa: CASSQEPASYEQYF

v_call: TRBV9
j_call: TRBJ2-2
d_call: .
clone_size: .
cdr3_nt: TGTGCCAGCAGCCCTCCGGGACTGAACACCGGGGAGCTGTTTTTT
cdr3_aa: CASSPPGLNTGELFF

v_call: TRBV6-5
j_call: TRBJ2-1
d_call: TRBD2
clone_size: .
cdr3_nt: TGTGCCAGCAGTTACGCGGGAGGCGCCTACAATGAGCAGTTCTTC
cdr3_aa: CASSYAGGAYNEQFF

v_call: TRBV15
j_call: TRBJ1-5
d_call: .
clone_size: .
cdr3_nt: TGTGCCACCAGCAGAGCCACCTCGACTTATCAGCCCCAGCATTTT
cdr3_aa: CATSRATSTYQPQHF

v_call: TRBV6-6
j_call: TRBJ1-5
d_call: TRBD1
clone_size: .
cdr3_nt: TGTGCCAGCATTGAGGGACAGGGAAATCAGCCCCAGCATTTT
cdr3_aa: CASIEGQGNQPQHF

v_call: TRBV30
j_call: TRBJ2-4
d_call: .
clone_size: few
cdr3_nt: TGTGCCTCCAGGGGTGATAGGAACATTCAGTACTTC
cdr3_aa: CASRGDRNIQYF

v_call: TRBV6-5
j_call: TRBJ2-2
d_call: .
clone_size: .
cdr3_nt: TGTGCCAGCAGTTACTCTTTCTTCACCGGGGAGCTGTTTTTT
cdr3_aa: CASSYSFFTGELFF

v_call: TRBV7-8
j_call: TRBJ2-7
d_call: .
clone_size: few
cdr3_nt: TGTGCCAGCAGCTTGCCACCCGGAGCCTCATACGAGCAGTACTTC
cdr3_aa: CASSLPPGASYEQYF

v_call: TRBV2
j_call: TRBJ2-5
d_call: TRBD1
clone_size: .
cdr3_nt: TGTGCCAGCAGGACCGGGACAGGGGGCCTGGGGCAGTACTTC
cdr3_aa: CASRTGTGGLGQYF

v_call: TRBV20-1
j_call: TRBJ1-2
d_call: .
clone_size: few
cdr3_nt: TGCAGTGACGGGGGTAGGGGCTACACCTTC
cdr3_aa: CSDGGRGYTF

v_call: TRBV28
j_call: TRBJ1-1
d_call: .
clone_size: .
cdr3_nt: TGTGCCAGCAGTTTAGAACAGCTGAACACTGAAGCTTTCTTT
cdr3_aa: CASSLEQLNTEAFF

v_call: TRBV6-6
j_call: TRBJ2-7
d_call: TRBD1
clone_size: .
cdr3_nt: TGTGCCAGCAGTTCAACTGACAGGGGAGCCGGCGAGCAGTACTTC
cdr3_aa: CASSSTDRGAGEQYF

v_call: TRBV19
j_call: TRBJ1-1
d_call: .
clone_size: .
cdr3_nt: TGTGCCAGTAGTATAGACCGGGGAGTTGGTACTGAAGCTTTCTTT
cdr3_aa: CASSIDRGVGTEAFF

v_call: TRBV5-4
j_call: TRBJ1-2
d_call: .
clone_size: .
cdr3_nt: TGTGCCAGCAGCTTTTCGGGGTATGGCTACACCTTC
cdr3_aa: CASSFSGYGYTF

v_call: TRBV7-9
j_call: TRBJ2-4
d_call: TRBD1
clone_size: .
cdr3_nt: TGTGCCAGCAGCACCGGACAGGGCGACAAAAACATTCAGTACTTC
cdr3_aa: CASSTGQGDKNIQYF

v_call: TRBV9
j_call: TRBJ2-7
d_call: TRBD2
clone_size: .
cdr3_nt: TGTGCCAGCAGCGTAGACGGGACTAGCGGATACGAGCAGTACTTC
cdr3_aa: CASSVDGTSGYEQYF

v_call: TRBV7-2
j_call: TRBJ2-1
d_call: TRBD2
clone_size: .
cdr3_nt: TGTGCCAGCAGCTTAGCCGGGAGGCTCAACAATGAGCAGTTCTTC
cdr3_aa: CASSLAGRLNNEQFF

v_call: TRBV9
j_call: TRBJ2-5
d_call: .
clone_size: .
cdr3_nt: TGTGCCAGCAGCGACCGGGGCCAAGAGACCCAGTACTTC
cdr3_aa: CASSDRGQETQYF

v_call: TRBV30
j_call: TRBJ1-6
d_call: TRBD1
clone_size: .
cdr3_nt: TGTGCCTGGTCCCCCGGGACAGGGAATTCACCCCTCCACTTT
cdr3_aa: CAWSPGTGNSPLHF

v_call: TRBV4-1
j_call: TRBJ2-2
d_call: .
clone_size: .
cdr3_nt: TGCGCCAGCAGGCCCGGGACTGCGAACACCGGGGAGCTGTTTTTT
cdr3_aa: CASRPGTANTGELFF

v_call: TRBV11-1
j_call: TRBJ2-7
d_call: TRBD2
clone_size: once
cdr3_nt: TGTGCCAGCAGCATCGGGACTAGCGGGGGAACCGAGCAGTACTTC
cdr3_aa: CASSIGTSGGTEQYF

v_call: TRBV19
j_call: TRBJ1-5
d_call: .
clone_size: .
cdr3_nt: TGTGCCAGTAACCCCAGGGCTGGCAATCAGCCCCAGCATTTT
cdr3_aa: CASNPRAGNQPQHF

v_call: TRBV5-1
j_call: TRBJ1-4
d_call: TRBD1
clone_size: .
cdr3_nt: TGCGCCAGCAGCCGGACAGGGGGGCCTAATGAAAAACTGTTTTTT
cdr3_aa: CASSRTGGPNEKLFF

v_call: TRBV10-3
j_call: TRBJ1-3
d_call: TRBD1
clone_size: .
cdr3_nt: TGTGCCATCACCCAGGGACAGGGAAACACCATATATTTT
cdr3_aa: CAITQGQGNTIYF

v_call: TRBV29-1
j_call: TRBJ2-6
d_call: .
clone_size: .
cdr3_nt: TGCAGCGTTGTTCGGGAGTCCTCTGGGGCCAACGTCCTGACTTTC
cdr3_aa: CSVVRESSGANVLTF

v_call: TRBV7-8
j_call: TRBJ1-5
d_call: .
clone_size: .
cdr3_nt: TGTGCCAGCAGCTCTAGGGACAAAAATAGCAATCAGCCCCAGCATTTT
cdr3_aa: CASSSRDKNSNQPQHF

v_call: TRBV6-6
j_call: TRBJ1-3
d_call: .
clone_size: .
cdr3_nt: TGTGCCAGCAAGGGAGAGGGAAGCTCTGGAAACACCATATATTTT
cdr3_aa: CASKGEGSSGNTIYF

v_call: TRBV7-3
j_call: TRBJ2-7
d_call: .
clone_size: .
cdr3_nt: TGTGCCAGCAGCTTATACACAGACGCCTCCTACGAGCAGTACTTC
cdr3_aa: CASSLYTDASYEQYF

v_call: TRBV6-4
j_call: TRBJ2-1
d_call: TRBD2
clone_size: .
cdr3_nt: TGTGCCAGCAGTATCCGGTCTAGCGGAACCTACAATGAGCAGTTCTTC
cdr3_aa: CASSIRSSGTYNEQFF

v_call: TRBV10-3
j_call: TRBJ2-1
d_call: TRBD1
clone_size: .
cdr3_nt: TGTGCCATCATGGACAGGAACAATGAGCAGTTCTTC
cdr3_aa: CAIMDRNNEQFF

v_call: TRBV7-2
j_call: TRBJ2-5
d_call: TRBD2
clone_size: few
cdr3_nt: TGTGCCAGCAGCCCCCGGTGGGGGGGGCAAGAGACCCAGTACTTC
cdr3_aa: CASSPRWGGQETQYF

v_call: TRBV21-1
j_call: TRBJ1-1
d_call: .
clone_size: .
cdr3_nt: TGTGCCAGCAGAATCGGGGGTCCCATCCTGAACACTGAAGCTTTCTTT
cdr3_aa: CASRIGGPILNTEAFF

v_call: TRBV9
j_call: TRBJ1-6
d_call: .
clone_size: .
cdr3_nt: TGTGCCAGCAGCGTATCCCCCCAACAGGGAAGCTCTCAGAATTCACCCCTCCACTTT
cdr3_aa: CASSVSPQQGSSQNSPLHF

v_call: TRBV6-5
j_call: TRBJ2-5
d_call: .
clone_size: few
cdr3_nt: TGTGCCAGCAGTTACTCGCAGGGTGTAAAGACCCAGTACTTC
cdr3_aa: CASSYSQGVKTQYF

v_call: TRBV7-2
j_call: TRBJ2-5
d_call: TRBD2
clone_size: .
cdr3_nt: TGTGCCAGCAGCTTTAGCGGGGAATCTGGGGAGACCCAGTACTTC
cdr3_aa: CASSFSGESGETQYF

v_call: TRBV6-9
j_call: TRBJ1-2
d_call: .
clone_size: .
cdr3_nt: TGTGCCAGCAGTTATTCGACCCCGAGGGTTAACTATGGCTACACCTTC
cdr3_aa: CASSYSTPRVNYGYTF

v_call: TRBV15
j_call: TRBJ1-1
d_call: .
clone_size: .
cdr3_nt: TGTGCCACCAGCAGAGATCGGAGGGGAGCAGCTTTCTTT
cdr3_aa: CATSRDRRGAAFF

v_call: TRBV7-9
j_call: TRBJ1-5
d_call: TRBD1
clone_size: .
cdr3_nt: TGTGCCAGCAGCTGGGGGACAGAGGGTCAGCCCCAGCATTTT
cdr3_aa: CASSWGTEGQPQHF

v_call: TRBV15
j_call: TRBJ2-7
d_call: TRBD1
clone_size: once
cdr3_nt: TGTGCCACCAGCAGAGATATTTATTGGTCCGGGACAGGGACCCACGAGCAGTACTTC
cdr3_aa: CATSRDIYWSGTGTHEQYF

v_call: TRBV10-3
j_call: TRBJ2-5
d_call: .
clone_size: .
cdr3_nt: TGTGCCATCAGTGAGTCGAAGGATTTTGCGGCCCAGTACTTC
cdr3_aa: CAISESKDFAAQYF

v_call: TRBV15
j_call: TRBJ2-7
d_call: TRBD2
clone_size: medium-sized
cdr3_nt: TGTGCCACCAGCAGAAGAGTTGGGCGGGAGGGCCCCGCCGAGCAGTACTTC
cdr3_aa: CATSRRVGREGPAEQYF

v_call: TRBV7-9
j_call: TRBJ2-2
d_call: .
clone_size: .
cdr3_nt: TGTGCCAGCAGCTCCGCGGGGCTTATCACCGGGGAGCTGTTTTTT
cdr3_aa: CASSSAGLITGELFF

v_call: TRBV18
j_call: TRBJ1-1
d_call: .
clone_size: once
cdr3_nt: TGTGCCAGCTCACCACCAGTATACGGTTCGGCTTTCTTT
cdr3_aa: CASSPPVYGSAFF

v_call: TRBV30
j_call: TRBJ2-1
d_call: .
clone_size: .
cdr3_nt: TGTGCCTGGAGTATTCAGGGCGGCAATGAGCAGTTCTTC
cdr3_aa: CAWSIQGGNEQFF

v_call: TRBV7-9
j_call: TRBJ2-1
d_call: .
clone_size: .
cdr3_nt: TGTGCCAGCAGCTTAGTAGTAGGGGGTTCCTACAATGAGCAGTTCTTC
cdr3_aa: CASSLVVGGSYNEQFF

v_call: TRBV6-1
j_call: TRBJ2-7
d_call: TRBD1
clone_size: .
cdr3_nt: TGTGCCAGCAGGGGGGACAGGTACGAGCAGTACTTC
cdr3_aa: CASRGDRYEQYF

v_call: TRBV6-6
j_call: TRBJ1-1
d_call: .
clone_size: few
cdr3_nt: TGTGCCAGCGGACCTTGGGGAGGCACTGAAGCTTTCTTT
cdr3_aa: CASGPWGGTEAFF

v_call: TRBV2
j_call: TRBJ2-1
d_call: .
clone_size: .
cdr3_nt: TGTGCCAGCAGCGAGGACTCTAGCTCCTACAATGAGCAGTTCTTC
cdr3_aa: CASSEDSSSYNEQFF

v_call: TRBV13
j_call: TRBJ2-1
d_call: TRBD2
clone_size: .
cdr3_nt: TGTGCCAGCAGCGCGAGCGGGGGGGTTTGGGAGCAGTTCTTC
cdr3_aa: CASSASGGVWEQFF

v_call: TRBV4-3
j_call: TRBJ2-2
d_call: .
clone_size: .
cdr3_nt: TGCGCCAGCAGCCCCAGCGAGAGTACCGGGGAGCTGTTTTTT
cdr3_aa: CASSPSESTGELFF

v_call: TRBV6-6
j_call: TRBJ1-5
d_call: .
clone_size: .
cdr3_nt: TGTGCCAGCAGTGCAACAGGGAATCAGCCCCAGCATTTT
cdr3_aa: CASSATGNQPQHF

v_call: TRBV11-2
j_call: TRBJ1-4
d_call: .
clone_size: .
cdr3_nt: TGTGCCAGCAGCTTAAATAATGAGGAAAAACTGTTTTTT
cdr3_aa: CASSLNNEEKLFF

v_call: TRBV30
j_call: TRBJ2-5
d_call: .
clone_size: .
cdr3_nt: TGTGCCTGGAGTATACAAGAGACCCAGTACTTC
cdr3_aa: CAWSIQETQYF